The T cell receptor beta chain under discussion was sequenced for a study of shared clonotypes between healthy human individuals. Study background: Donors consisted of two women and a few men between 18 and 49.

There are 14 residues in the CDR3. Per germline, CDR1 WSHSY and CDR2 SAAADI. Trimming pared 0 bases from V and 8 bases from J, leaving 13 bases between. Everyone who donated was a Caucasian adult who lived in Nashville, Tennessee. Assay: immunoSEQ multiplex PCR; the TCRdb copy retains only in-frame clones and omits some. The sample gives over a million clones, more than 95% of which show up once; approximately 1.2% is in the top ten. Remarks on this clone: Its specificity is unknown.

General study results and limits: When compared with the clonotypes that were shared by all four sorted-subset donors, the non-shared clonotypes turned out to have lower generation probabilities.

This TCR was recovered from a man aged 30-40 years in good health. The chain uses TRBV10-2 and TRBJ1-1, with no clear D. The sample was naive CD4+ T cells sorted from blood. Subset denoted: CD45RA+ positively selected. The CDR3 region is CASSESFPGFEAFF. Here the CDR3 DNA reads TGCGCCAGCAGTGAGTCTTTTCCCGGGTTCGAAGCTTTCTTT.